These 14 T cell receptor beta chains share one sample of origin, sequenced in a study. TCRdb reanalysed the RT-PCR reads using MiXCR and keeps one entry per CDR3 protein. The table includes 550,000 to 750,000 distinct CDR3 sequences, approximately 14% detected once. Sequencing was done on a sample of memory CD4+ T cells from blood. The receptor set was obtained from a female donor in good health, serving as a healthy control.

The chain joins TRBV9 to TRBJ1-3; possible D gene TRBD1, 5 bases. V gave up 5 bases and J gave up 0 bases, with 18 bases separating them. The CDR3 contains 17 residues. Looked up from germline, CDR1 is SGDLS and CDR2 is YYNGEE. CDR3 sequence: CASSLTGGASSGNTIYF. The DNA for the CDR3 is TGTGCCAGCAGTCTTACGGGAGGGGCTTCCTCTGGAAACACCATATATTTT.

This rearrangement joins TRBV20-1 to TRBJ1-1, with D maybe TRBD1 (5 bases). CDR1 and CDR2 from the germline V gene are DFQATT and SNEGSKA (reference sequence). V lost 2 bases to trimming and J lost 1 base, with 11 bases between them. This CDR3 region has 14 residues. The CDR3 reads CSARPGVPNTEAFF. CDR3 DNA sequence: TGCAGTGCTAGACCGGGGGTTCCGAACACTGAAGCTTTCTTT.

This clonotype was seen ten or more times. The chain joins TRBV6-2 or TRBV6-3 to TRBJ2-7; 8 bases fit TRBD1. Germline-derived CDR1 and CDR2 are MNHEY and SVGEGT. V shed 7 bases and J 3 bases; nucleotides not matched to a gene: 8. The CDR3 is 14 residues long. The CDR3 loop is CASTNPGQDYEQYF. The CDR3, as DNA: TGTGCCAGCACCAACCCGGGACAGGACTACGAGCAGTACTTC.

This clonotype was counted ten times or more. This chain links TRBV29-1 with TRBJ2-7; a weak D match, TRBD1 (5 bases). Deletions cut 4 bases from V and 3 bases from J, with 16 bases between. The CDR3 has 14 amino acids. CDR1 is SQVTM and CDR2 is ANQGSEA in the germline V gene. The CDR3 region is CSVVSGKVGYEQYF. CDR3 sequence (DNA): TGCAGCGTTGTTTCAGGGAAGGTCGGCTACGAGCAGTACTTC.

Only a few counts were recorded for this clonotype. The genes are TRBV7-9 and TRBJ1-1, with 7 bases matching TRBD1. Unmatched junction bases numbered 11, after V lost 2 bases and J lost 11 bases. CDR1 SEHNR and CDR2 FQNEAQ come from the germline V gene (reference sequence). This CDR3 comprises 14 residues. CDR3 region: CASSLNFEQGSAFF. The CDR3 DNA follows: TGTGCCAGCAGCTTAAACTTCGAACAGGGGTCTGCTTTCTTT.

This clonotype was seen more than once but under ten times. The chain has TRBV2 and TRBJ2-7; maybe TRBD1 (5 bases). V shed 6 bases and J shed 4 bases, with 22 bases lying between them. From germline, CDR1 is SNHLY and CDR2 FYNNEI. The CDR3 spans 16 residues. This chain's CDR3 is CASSNGQGRSGYEQYF. The DNA for the CDR3 is TGTGCCAGCAGCAACGGACAAGGCCGAAGTGGGTACGAGCAGTACTTC.

This clonotype was recorded a few times. The gene calls are TRBV24-1 and TRBJ1-2; D not resolved. CDR3 length: 13 residues. Germline V gene sequence: CDR1 KGHDR, CDR2 SFDVKD. The V end was cut by 6 bases, the J end by 4 bases, with 11 bases between. CDR3 protein: CATSPTRGYGYTF. The CDR3 DNA reads TGTGCCACCAGTCCCACCCGGGGCTATGGCTACACCTTC.

This clonotype has more than one count but fewer than ten. V and J are TRBV20-1 and TRBJ1-4; D gene ambiguous. In germline, CDR1 is DFQATT, CDR2 SNEGSKA (reference sequence). The CDR3 extends over 11 amino acids. Trimming cost V 7 bases and J 8 bases, with 11 bases left between them. The CDR3 here is CSVGLREKLFF. The CDR3 DNA sequence: TGCAGTGTAGGATTGCGGGAAAAACTGTTTTTT.

The table lists this clonotype with a few counts. This sequence joins TRBV12-3 or TRBV12-4 and TRBJ1-1; 9 positions match TRBD1. The CDR3 runs to 15 residues. Trimming cost V 2 bases and J 11 bases; bases outside gene matches: 12. The CDR3 reads CASSLLPGQGLGAFF. The CDR3 DNA is TGTGCCAGCAGTTTATTACCGGGACAGGGTTTGGGGGCTTTCTTT.

The chain has TRBV5-1 and TRBJ2-3; D gene unclear. Germline V lookup: CDR1 SGHRS, CDR2 YFSETQ. V was clipped by 0 bases and J by 11 bases, with 16 bases between them. The length of the CDR3 is 14 residues. CDR3 region: CASSLGRAYNEQYF. The DNA of the CDR3 is TGCGCCAGCAGCTTGGGTCGGGCGTACAATGAGCAGTATTTT.

This clonotype was seen repeatedly, ten times or more. The J gene is TRBJ2-2, the V gene TRBV18; tentatively, D is TRBD1 (6 bases). V was cut by 0 bases and J by 7 bases, with 18 bases left in between. CDR1 and CDR2 from the germline V gene are KGHSH and LQKENI. This CDR3 is 17 amino acids long. The CDR3: CASSPPMDRPPFGELFF. DNA of the CDR3: TGTGCCAGCTCACCACCAATGGACAGACCACCGTTCGGGGAGCTGTTTTTT.

V gene TRBV11-2 combines with J gene TRBJ2-2, with a tentative D call TRBD2 (5 bases). The length of the CDR3 is 18 residues. V gave up 3 bases and J gave up 4 bases, with 21 bases separating them. Germline loops: CDR1 SGHAT, CDR2 FQNNGV. The CDR3 sequence is CASSLRGFGIPSTGELFF. The DNA for the CDR3 is TGTGCCAGCAGCTTGAGAGGGTTCGGAATCCCTTCCACCGGGGAGCTGTTTTTT.

This clonotype was counted once. The chain carries TRBV24-1 and TRBJ1-1; a possible D gene is TRBD1 (5 bases). CDR1 is KGHDR and CDR2 is SFDVKD in the germline V gene. V gave up 2 bases and J gave up 1 base, with 13 bases separating them. The CDR3 contains 16 residues. The CDR3 DNA sequence: TGTGCCACCAGTGATTCTTCCCGGGGGGGGAACACTGAAGCTTTCTTT. Protein: CATSDSSRGGNTEAFF.

This clonotype was seen repeatedly, ten times or more. V usage is TRBV4-3 and J usage is TRBJ2-7; TRBD1 matches at 9 bases. This CDR3 comprises 15 residues. From germline, CDR1 is LGHNA and CDR2 YSLEER. Trimming at V came to 3 bases and at J to 2 bases, leaving 5 bases not matched to a gene. CDR3 nucleotide sequence: TGCGCCAGCAGCCAGTCGACAGGGGGTCCCTACGAGCAGTACTTC. Its protein is CASSQSTGGPYEQYF.